The T cell receptor (beta chain) described here comes from a study of vaccination effects on CD4 cells after COVID-19. Background on the study: Two-dose vaccination with either BNT162b2 or mRNA-1273 was given to the participants.

The germline CDR1 and CDR2 sequences are LGHDT and YNNKEL (reference sequence). This CDR3 contains 12 residues. Trimming took off 1 base at V and 4 bases at J, with 4 bases between the two ends. Study-wide results and limits: Early timepoints after infection were absent, and convalescent patients were few in the study.

Repertoires were generated with immunoSEQ multiplex PCR, while TCRdb's copy carries only in-frame clones and drops some. The sample holds approximately 50,000 clones; nearly 80% are singletons and the top ten take 5% to 6.5%. Antigen-specific CD4+ T cells were expanded (with viral peptide pools) by the ViraFEST assay ahead of sequencing. At the end of nine to ten days of culture, CD4+ T cells were isolated. Testing of the vaccine recipients showed negative nucleocapsid antibodies and no prior SARS-CoV-2 infection. For each well, 2 million to 2.5 million PBMC were cultured with about 10 IU/ml IL-2 and around 10 ug/ml peptides. The authors replaced half the medium with IL-2 medium on days 3 and 7. Of note for this clone: The antigen remains undetermined.

The clonotype originates from a human donor who received a COVID-19 vaccine. This specimen consisted of CD4+ T cells from PBMCs cultured with HCoV-OC43 spike peptides, obtained before COVID-19 vaccination. The subset denotes: HCoV-OC43 spike overlapping peptide pool stimulation. The J gene is TRBJ1-1, the V gene TRBV3-1 (or the pseudogene TRBV3-2); D unresolved. The CDR3 region has the DNA TGTGCCAGCAGCCAAGTATCCACTGAAGCTTTCTTT. Residues: CASSQVSTEAFF.